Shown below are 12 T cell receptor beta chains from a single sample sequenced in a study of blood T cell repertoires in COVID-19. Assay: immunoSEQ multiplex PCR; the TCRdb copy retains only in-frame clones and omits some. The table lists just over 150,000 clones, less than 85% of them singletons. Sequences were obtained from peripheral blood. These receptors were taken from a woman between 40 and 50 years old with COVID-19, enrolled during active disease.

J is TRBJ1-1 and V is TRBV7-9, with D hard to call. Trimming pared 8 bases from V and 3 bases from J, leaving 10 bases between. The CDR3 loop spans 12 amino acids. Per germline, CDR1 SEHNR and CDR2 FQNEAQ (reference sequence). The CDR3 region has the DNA TGTGCCAGCCGCCTCGGGGACACTGAAGCTTTCTTT. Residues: CASRLGDTEAFF. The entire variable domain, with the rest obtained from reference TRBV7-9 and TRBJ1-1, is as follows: DTGVSQNPRHKITKRGQNVTFRCDPISEHNRLYWYRQTLGQGPEFLTYFQNEAQLEKSRLLSDRFSAERPKGSFSTLEIQRTEQGDSAMYLCASRLGDTEAFFGQGTRLTVV.

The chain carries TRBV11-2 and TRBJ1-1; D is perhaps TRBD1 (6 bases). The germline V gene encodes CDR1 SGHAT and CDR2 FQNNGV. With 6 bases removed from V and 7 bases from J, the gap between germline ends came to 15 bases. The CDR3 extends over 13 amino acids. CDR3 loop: CASRVQGSIEAFF. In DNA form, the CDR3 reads TGTGCCAGCAGAGTACAGGGAAGTATTGAAGCTTTCTTT.

CDR3 amino acids: CASSGGTSGSREQYF. For the CDR3, the DNA is TGTGCCAGCAGCGGTGGGACTAGCGGGAGTCGAGAGCAGTACTTC. V and J are TRBV5-4 and TRBJ2-7; 14 bases are shared with TRBD2. Germline-derived CDR1 and CDR2 are SGHNT and YYREEE (reference sequence). V was clipped by 4 bases and J by 7 bases; unmatched bases: 7. The CDR3 covers 15 residues.

In DNA, the CDR3 is TGTGCCAGCAGTTCAGGGGAGAGTGAGCAGTTCTTC. Protein sequence: CASSSGESEQFF. This chain connects TRBV12-3 or TRBV12-4 to TRBJ2-1; D might be TRBD1 (6 bases). CDR3 length equals 12 residues. The V gene lost 4 bases and the J gene lost 9 bases, with 10 bases spanning the gap.

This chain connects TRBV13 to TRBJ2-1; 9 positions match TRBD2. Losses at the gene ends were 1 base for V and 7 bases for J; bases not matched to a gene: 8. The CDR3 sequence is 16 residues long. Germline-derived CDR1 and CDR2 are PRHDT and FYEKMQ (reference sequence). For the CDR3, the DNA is TGTGCCAGCAGCTTAGAGGCGGGAGGGCCGGGGAATGAGCAGTTCTTC. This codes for CASSLEAGGPGNEQFF.

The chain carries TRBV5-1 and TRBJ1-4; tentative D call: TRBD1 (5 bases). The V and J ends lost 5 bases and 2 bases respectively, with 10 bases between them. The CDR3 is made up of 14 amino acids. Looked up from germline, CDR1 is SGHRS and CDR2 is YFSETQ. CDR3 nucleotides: TGCGCCAGCAGACCGACAGCGACTAATGAAAAACTGTTTTTT. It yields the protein CASRPTATNEKLFF.

The CDR3, as DNA: TGTGCCAGCAGTGACGAGGGACTAGCGGGAGGAGGAGAGCTGTTTTTT. As protein: CASSDEGLAGGGELFF. The chain has TRBV6-4 and TRBJ2-2, with 15 bases matching TRBD2. Germline lookup yields CDR1 MRHNA and CDR2 SNTAGT. This CDR3 comprises 16 residues. J was trimmed by 11 bases and V by 2 bases; bases with no gene match: 6.

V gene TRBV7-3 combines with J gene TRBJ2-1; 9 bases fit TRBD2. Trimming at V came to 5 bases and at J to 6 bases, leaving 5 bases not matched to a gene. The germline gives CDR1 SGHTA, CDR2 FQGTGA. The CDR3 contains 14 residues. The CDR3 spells CASSPGLAANEQFF. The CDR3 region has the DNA TGTGCCAGCAGCCCGGGACTAGCAGCCAATGAGCAGTTCTTC.

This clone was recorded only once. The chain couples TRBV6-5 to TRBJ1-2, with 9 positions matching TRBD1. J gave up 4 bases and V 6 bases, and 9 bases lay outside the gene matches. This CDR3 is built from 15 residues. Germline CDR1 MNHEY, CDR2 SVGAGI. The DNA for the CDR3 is TGTGCCAGCAGGGTCGGGACAGGGATTTTCTATGGCTACACCTTC. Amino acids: CASRVGTGIFYGYTF.

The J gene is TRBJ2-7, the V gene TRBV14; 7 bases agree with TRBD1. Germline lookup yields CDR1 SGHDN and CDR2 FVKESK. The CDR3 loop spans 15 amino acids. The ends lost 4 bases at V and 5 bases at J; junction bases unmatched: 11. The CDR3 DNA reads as TGTGCCAGCAGCCCCCTGGGGACAGTACTCCACGAGCAGTACTTC. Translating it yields CASSPLGTVLHEQYF.

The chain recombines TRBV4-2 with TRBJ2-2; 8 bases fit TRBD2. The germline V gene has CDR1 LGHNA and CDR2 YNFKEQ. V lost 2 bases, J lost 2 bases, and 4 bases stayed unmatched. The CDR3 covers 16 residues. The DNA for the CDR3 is TGTGCCAGCAGCCAACTAGCGGGCACAAACACCGGGGAGCTGTTTTTT. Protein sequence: CASSQLAGTNTGELFF.

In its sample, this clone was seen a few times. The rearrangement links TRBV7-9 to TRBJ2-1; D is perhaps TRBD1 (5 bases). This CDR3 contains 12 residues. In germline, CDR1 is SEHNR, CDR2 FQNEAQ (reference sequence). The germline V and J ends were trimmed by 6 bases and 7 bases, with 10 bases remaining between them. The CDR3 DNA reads TGTGCCAGCAGATCCTCAGGGAATGAGCAGTTCTTC. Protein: CASRSSGNEQFF.